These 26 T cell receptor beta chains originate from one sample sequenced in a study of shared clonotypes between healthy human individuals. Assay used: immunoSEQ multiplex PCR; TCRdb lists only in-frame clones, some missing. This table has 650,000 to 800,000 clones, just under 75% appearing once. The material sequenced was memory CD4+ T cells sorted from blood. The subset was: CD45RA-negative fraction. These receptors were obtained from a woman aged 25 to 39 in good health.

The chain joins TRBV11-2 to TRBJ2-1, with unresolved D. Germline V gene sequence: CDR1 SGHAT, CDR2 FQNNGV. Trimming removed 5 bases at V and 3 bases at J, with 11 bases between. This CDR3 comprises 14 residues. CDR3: CASSTGPNYNEQFF. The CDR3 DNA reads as TGTGCCAGCAGCACCGGGCCCAACTACAATGAGCAGTTCTTC.

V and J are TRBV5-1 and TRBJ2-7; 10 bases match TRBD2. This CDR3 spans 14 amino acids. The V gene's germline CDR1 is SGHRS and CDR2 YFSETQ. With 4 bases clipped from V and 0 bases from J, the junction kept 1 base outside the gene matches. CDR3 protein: CASSVAGGSYEQYF. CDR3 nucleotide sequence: TGCGCCAGCAGCGTAGCGGGAGGCTCCTACGAGCAGTACTTC.

The CDR3 sequence: CASSFGIQETQYF. CDR3 DNA sequence: TGTGCCAGCAGCTTTGGGATCCAAGAGACCCAGTACTTC. The chain uses TRBV7-8 and TRBJ2-5; D is unresolved. The germline V gene encodes CDR1 SGHVS and CDR2 FQNEAQ. CDR3 length: 13 amino acids. The V and J ends lost 3 bases and 1 base respectively, with 6 bases between them.

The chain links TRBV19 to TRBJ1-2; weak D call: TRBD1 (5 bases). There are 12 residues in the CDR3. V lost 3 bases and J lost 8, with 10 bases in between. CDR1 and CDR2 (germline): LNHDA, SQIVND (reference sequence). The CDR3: CASSIAGRGYTF. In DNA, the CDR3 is TGTGCCAGTAGTATTGCAGGGAGAGGCTACACCTTC.

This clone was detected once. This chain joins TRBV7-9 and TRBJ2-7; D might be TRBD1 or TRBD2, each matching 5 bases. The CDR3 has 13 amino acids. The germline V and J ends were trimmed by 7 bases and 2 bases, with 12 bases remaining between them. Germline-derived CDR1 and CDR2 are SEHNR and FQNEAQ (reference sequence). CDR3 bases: TGTGCCAGCAAACCCTGGGGGACCTACGAGCAGTACTTC. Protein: CASKPWGTYEQYF.

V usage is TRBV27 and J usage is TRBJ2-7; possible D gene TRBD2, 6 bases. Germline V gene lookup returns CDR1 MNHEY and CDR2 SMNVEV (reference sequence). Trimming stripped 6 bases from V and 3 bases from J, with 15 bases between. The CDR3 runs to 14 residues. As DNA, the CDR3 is TGTGCCAGCAGCCGCAGCGGGCCAGGCTACGAGCAGTACTTC. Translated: CASSRSGPGYEQYF.

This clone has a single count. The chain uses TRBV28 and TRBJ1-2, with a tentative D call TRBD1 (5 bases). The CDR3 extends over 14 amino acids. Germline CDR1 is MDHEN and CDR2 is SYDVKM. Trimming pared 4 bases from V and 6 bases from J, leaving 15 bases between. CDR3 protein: CASSWPGTENGYTF. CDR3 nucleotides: TGTGCCAGCAGTTGGCCGGGGACCGAGAATGGCTACACCTTC.

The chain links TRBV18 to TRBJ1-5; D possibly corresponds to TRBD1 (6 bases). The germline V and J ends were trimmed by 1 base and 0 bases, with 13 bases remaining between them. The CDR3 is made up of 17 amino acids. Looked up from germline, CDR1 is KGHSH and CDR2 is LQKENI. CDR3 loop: CASSPRGAGDSNQPQHF. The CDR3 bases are TGTGCCAGCTCACCACGGGGGGCGGGCGATAGCAATCAGCCCCAGCATTTT.

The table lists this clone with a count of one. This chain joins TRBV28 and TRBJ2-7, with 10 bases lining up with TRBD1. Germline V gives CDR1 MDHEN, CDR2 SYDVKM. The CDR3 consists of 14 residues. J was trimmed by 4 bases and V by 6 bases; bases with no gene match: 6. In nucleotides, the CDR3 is TGTGCCAGCAGCGGACAGGGGGGGCTTTACGAGCAGTACTTC. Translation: CASSGQGGLYEQYF.

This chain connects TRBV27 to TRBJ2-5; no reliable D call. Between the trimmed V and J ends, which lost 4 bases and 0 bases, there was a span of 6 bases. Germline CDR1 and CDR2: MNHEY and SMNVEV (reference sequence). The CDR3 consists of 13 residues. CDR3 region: CASSSPYQETQYF. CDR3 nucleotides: TGTGCCAGCAGTTCTCCGTACCAAGAGACCCAGTACTTC.

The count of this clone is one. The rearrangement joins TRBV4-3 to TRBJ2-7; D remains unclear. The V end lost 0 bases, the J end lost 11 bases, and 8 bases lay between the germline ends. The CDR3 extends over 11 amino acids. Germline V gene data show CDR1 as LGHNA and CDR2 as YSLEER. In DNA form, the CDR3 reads TGCGCCAGCAGCCAAGATCTACAGAAGTACTTC. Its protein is CASSQDLQKYF.

The CDR3 DNA reads TGTGCCAGCAGCTTAAAGTTGTACTCTGGGGCCAACGTCCTGACTTTC. Its protein product is CASSLKLYSGANVLTF. The chain uses TRBV7-6 and TRBJ2-6; D is unresolved. The V end was cut by 2 bases, the J end by 0 bases, with 8 bases between. Germline V gene lookup returns CDR1 SGHVS and CDR2 FNYEAQ. The CDR3 totals 16 residues.

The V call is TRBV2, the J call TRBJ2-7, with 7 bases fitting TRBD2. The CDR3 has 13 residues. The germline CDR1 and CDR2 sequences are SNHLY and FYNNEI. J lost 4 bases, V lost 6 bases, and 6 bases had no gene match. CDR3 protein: CASRREGPYEQYF. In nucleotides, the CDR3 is TGTGCCAGCAGAAGGGAGGGTCCTTACGAGCAGTACTTC.

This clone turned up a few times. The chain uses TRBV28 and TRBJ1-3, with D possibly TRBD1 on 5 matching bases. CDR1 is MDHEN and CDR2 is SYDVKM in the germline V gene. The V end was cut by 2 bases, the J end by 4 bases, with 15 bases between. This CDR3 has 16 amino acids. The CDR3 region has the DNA TGTGCCAGCAGTTTAATCAGGGACTCTAGAGGAAACACCATATATTTT. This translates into CASSLIRDSRGNTIYF. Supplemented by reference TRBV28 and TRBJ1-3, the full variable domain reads DVKVTQSSRYLVKRTGEKVFLECVQDMDHENMFWYRQDPGLGLRLIYFSYDVKMKEKGDIPEGYSVSREKKERFSLILESASTNQTSMYLCASSLIRDSRGNTIYFGEGSWLTVV.

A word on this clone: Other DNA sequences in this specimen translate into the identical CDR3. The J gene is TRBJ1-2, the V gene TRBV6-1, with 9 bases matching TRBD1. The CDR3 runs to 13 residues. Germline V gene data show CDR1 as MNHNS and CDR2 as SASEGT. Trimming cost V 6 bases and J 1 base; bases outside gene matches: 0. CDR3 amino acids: CASRGQGNYGYTF. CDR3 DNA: TGTGCCAGCAGGGGACAGGGTAACTATGGCTACACCTTC.

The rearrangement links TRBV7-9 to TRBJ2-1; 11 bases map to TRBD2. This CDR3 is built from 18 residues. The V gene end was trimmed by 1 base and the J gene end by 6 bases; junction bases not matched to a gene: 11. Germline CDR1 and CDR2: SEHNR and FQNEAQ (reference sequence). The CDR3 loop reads CASSLVATSGVLGNEQFF. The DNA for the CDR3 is TGTGCCAGCAGCTTAGTCGCGACTAGCGGGGTTTTGGGCAATGAGCAGTTCTTC.

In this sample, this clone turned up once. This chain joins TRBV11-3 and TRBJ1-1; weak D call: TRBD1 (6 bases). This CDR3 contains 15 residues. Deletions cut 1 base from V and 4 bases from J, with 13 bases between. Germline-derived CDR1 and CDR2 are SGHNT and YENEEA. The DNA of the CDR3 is TGTGCCAGCAGCTTAGGCGGGGGGGGCGGCACTGAAGCTTTCTTT. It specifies CASSLGGGGGTEAFF.

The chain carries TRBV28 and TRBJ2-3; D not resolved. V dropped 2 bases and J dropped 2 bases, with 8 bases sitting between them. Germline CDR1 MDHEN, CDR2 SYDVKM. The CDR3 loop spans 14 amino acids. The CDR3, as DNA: TGTGCCAGCAGTTTAGGCCGAAACACAGATACGCAGTATTTT. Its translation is CASSLGRNTDTQYF.

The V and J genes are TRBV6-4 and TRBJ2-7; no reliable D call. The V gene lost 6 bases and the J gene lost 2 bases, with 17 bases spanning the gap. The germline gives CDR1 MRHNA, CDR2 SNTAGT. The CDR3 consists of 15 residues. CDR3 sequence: CASSLEGDSTYEQYF. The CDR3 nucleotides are TGTGCCAGCAGCCTCGAAGGAGATTCGACCTACGAGCAGTACTTC.

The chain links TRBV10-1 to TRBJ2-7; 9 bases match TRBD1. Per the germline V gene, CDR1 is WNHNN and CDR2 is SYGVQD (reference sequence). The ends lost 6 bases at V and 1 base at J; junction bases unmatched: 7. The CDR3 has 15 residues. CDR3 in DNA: TGCGCCAGCAGCCCCCCGGGACAGGGTTCCTACGAGCAGTACTTC. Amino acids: CASSPPGQGSYEQYF.

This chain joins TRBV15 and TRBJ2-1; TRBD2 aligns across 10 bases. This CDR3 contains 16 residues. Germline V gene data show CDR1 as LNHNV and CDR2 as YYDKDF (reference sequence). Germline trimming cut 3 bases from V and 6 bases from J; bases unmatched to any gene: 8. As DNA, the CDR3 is TGTGCCACCAGCAGCGCTCTGTCTAGCGGGAGCAATGAGCAGTTCTTC. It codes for CATSSALSSGSNEQFF.

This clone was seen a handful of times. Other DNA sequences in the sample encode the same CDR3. Here the CDR3 reads CASSLGGNTIYF. CDR3 bases: TGTGCCAGCAGTTTGGGGGGAAACACCATATATTTT. V gene TRBV28 combines with J gene TRBJ1-3; D gene unclear. The germline V gene has CDR1 MDHEN and CDR2 SYDVKM. V lost 3 bases and J 4 bases, leaving 4 bases between the germline ends. CDR3 length: 12 amino acids.

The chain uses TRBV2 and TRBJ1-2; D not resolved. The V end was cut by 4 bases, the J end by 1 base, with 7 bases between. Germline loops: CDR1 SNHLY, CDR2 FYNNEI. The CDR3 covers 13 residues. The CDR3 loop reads CASSAEFNYGYTF. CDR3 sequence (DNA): TGTGCCAGCAGTGCGGAATTTAACTATGGCTACACCTTC.

The CDR3 nucleotides read TGCGCCAGCAGCCACCGCCCGGGACAGGGCGTCTTTCAGCCCCAGCATTTT. Translation gives CASSHRPGQGVFQPQHF. The V gene is TRBV4-1, the J gene TRBJ1-5; TRBD1 aligns across 9 bases. The CDR3 totals 17 residues. Germline V gene sequence: CDR1 MGHRA, CDR2 YSYEKL. V shed 3 bases, J shed 6 bases, and the junction held 12 bases outside the gene matches.

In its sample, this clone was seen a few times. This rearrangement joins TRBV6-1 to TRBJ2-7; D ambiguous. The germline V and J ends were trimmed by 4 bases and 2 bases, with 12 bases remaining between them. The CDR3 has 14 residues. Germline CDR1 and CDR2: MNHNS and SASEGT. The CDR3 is CASSGTVAPYEQYF. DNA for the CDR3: TGTGCCAGCAGTGGGACGGTAGCCCCCTACGAGCAGTACTTC.

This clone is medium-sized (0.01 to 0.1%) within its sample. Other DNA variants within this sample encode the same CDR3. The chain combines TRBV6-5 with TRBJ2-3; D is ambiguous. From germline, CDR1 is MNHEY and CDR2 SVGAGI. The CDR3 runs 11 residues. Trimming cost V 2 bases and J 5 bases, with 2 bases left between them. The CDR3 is CASSYGDTQYF. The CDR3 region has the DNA TGTGCCAGCAGTTACGGAGATACGCAGTATTTT.